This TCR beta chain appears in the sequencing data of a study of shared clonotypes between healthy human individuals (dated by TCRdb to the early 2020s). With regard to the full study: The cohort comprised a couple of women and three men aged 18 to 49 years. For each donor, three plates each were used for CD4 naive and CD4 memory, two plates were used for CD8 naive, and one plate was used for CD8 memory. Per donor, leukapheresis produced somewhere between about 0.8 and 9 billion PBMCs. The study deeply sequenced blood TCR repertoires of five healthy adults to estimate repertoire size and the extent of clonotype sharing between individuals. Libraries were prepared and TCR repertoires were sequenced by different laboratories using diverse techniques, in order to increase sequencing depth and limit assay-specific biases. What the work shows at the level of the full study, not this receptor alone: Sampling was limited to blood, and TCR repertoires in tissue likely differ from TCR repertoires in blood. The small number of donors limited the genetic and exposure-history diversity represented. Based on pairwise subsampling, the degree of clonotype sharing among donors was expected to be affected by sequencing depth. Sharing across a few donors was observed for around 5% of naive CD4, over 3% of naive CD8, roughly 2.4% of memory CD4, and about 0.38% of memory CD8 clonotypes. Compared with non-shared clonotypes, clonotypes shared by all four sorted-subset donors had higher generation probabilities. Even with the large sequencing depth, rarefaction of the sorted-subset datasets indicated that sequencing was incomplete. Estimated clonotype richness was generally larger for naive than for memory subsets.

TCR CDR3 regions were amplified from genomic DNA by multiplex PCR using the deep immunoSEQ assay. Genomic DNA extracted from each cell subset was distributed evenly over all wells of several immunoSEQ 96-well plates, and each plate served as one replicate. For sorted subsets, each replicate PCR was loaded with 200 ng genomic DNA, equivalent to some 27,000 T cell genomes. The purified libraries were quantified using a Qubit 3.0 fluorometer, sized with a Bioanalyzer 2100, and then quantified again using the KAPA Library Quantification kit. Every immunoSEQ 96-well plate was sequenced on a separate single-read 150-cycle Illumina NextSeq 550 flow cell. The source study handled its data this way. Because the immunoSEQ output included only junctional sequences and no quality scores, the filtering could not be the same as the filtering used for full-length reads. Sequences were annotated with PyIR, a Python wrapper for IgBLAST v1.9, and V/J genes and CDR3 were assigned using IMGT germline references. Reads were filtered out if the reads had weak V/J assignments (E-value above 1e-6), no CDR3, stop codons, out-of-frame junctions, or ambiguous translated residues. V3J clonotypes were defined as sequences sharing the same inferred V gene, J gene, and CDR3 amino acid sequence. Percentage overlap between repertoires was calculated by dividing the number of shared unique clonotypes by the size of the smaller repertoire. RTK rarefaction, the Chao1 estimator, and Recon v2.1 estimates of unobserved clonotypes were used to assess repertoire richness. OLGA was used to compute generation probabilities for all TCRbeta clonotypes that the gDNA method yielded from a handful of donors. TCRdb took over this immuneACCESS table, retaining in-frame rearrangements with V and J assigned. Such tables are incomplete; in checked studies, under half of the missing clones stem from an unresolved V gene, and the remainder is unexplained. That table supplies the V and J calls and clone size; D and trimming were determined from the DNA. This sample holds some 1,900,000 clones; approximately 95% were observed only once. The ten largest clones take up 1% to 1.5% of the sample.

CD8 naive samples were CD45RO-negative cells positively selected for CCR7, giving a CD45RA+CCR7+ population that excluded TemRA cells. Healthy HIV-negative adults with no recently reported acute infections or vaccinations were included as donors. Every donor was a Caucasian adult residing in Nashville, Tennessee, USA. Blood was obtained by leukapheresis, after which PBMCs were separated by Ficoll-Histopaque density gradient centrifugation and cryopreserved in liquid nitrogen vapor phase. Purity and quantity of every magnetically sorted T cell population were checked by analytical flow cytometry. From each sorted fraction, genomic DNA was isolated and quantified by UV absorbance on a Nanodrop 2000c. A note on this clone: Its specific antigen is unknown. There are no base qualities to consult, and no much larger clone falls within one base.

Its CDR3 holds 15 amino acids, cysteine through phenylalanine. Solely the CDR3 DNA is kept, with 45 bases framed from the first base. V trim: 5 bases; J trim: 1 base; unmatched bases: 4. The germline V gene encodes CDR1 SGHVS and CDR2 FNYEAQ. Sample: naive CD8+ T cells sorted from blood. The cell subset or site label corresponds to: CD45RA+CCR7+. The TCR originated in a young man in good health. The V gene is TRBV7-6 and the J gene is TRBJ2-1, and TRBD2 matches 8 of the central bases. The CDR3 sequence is CASSSTSGSYNEQFF. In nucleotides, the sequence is TGTGCCAGCAGCAGCACTAGCGGATCCTACAATGAGCAGTTCTTC.